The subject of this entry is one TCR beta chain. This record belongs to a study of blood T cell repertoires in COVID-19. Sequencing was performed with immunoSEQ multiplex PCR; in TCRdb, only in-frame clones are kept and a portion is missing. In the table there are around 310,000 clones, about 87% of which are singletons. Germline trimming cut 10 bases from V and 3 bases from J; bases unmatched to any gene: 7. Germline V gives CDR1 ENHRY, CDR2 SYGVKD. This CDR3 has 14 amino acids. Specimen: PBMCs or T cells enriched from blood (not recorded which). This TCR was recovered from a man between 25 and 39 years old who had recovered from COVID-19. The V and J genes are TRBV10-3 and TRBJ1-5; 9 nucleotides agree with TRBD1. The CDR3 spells CATRTGEINQPQHF. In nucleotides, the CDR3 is TGTGCCACCCGGACAGGGGAGATCAATCAGCCCCAGCATTTT.